This T cell receptor beta chain was captured in a study of CD8 T cells in Susac syndrome. Random hexamers served to reverse transcribe roughly 0.5 to 1 ug RNA. MiXCR was run by TCRdb on the immunoSEQ multiplex PCR reads, yielding one entry per CDR3 protein. The repertoire includes a few hundred thousand distinct CDR3 sequences, more than 85% of them detected once, and 0.07% to 0.095% sits in the top ten. Worth noting for this clonotype: No antigen is known for it.

The multiple sclerosis controls were treatment-naive patients with relapsing-remitting disease that was stable or active. TEMRA cells were FACS-enriched, and CD8+ and CD4+ T cells were isolated negatively. Germline assignment: CDR1 GTSNPN and CDR2 SVGIG (reference sequence). J was trimmed by 4 bases and V by 0 bases; bases with no gene match: 3. The length of the CDR3 is 15 residues. General observations from the study: As acknowledged by the study, its TCR sequencing and HLA analysis included a relatively small number of individuals.

The chain joins TRBV30 to TRBJ2-6; 7 bases are a match to TRBD1. This sequence originates from a human donor with multiple sclerosis. The source material was CD4+ T cells from PBMCs. CDR3 nucleotide sequence: TGTGCCTGGAGTGTAACAGGGGTCGGGGCCAACGTCCTGACTTTC. Its translation: CAWSVTGVGANVLTF. Looking up the rest from reference TRBV30 and TRBJ2-6 gives the full variable domain: SQTIHQWPATLVQPVGSPLSLECTVEGTSNPNLYWYRQAAGRGLQLLFYSVGIGQISSEVPQNLSASRPQDRQFILSSKKLLLSDSGFYLCAWSVTGVGANVLTFGAGSRLTVL.